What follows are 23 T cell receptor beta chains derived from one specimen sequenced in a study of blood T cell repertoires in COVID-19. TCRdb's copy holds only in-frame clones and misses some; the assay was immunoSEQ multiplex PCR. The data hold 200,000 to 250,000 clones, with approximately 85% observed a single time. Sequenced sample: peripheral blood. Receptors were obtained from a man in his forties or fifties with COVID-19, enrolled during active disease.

The CDR3 DNA reads TGTGCCAGTAGTATAGGGGCTAGCGATTCCTACGAGCAGTACTTC. Translation gives CASSIGASDSYEQYF. The chain is built from TRBV19 and TRBJ2-7; a possible D gene is TRBD2 (6 bases). The CDR3 runs 15 residues. V lost 1 base and J lost 1, with 11 bases in between. Germline values: CDR1 LNHDA, CDR2 SQIVND (reference sequence).

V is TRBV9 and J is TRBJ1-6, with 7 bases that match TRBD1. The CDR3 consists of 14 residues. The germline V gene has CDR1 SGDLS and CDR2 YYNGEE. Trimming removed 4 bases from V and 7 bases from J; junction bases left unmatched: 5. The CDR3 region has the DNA TGTGCCAGCAGCCCCGGGACAGTAAATTCACCCCTCCACTTT. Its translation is CASSPGTVNSPLHF.

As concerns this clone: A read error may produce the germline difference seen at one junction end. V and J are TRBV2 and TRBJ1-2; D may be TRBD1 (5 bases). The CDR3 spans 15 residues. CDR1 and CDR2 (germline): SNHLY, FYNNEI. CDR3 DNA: TGTGCCAGCAAGGGGAGGGCAGACCCCATTCTTCGTTTCGACTTC. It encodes CASKGRADPILRFDF.

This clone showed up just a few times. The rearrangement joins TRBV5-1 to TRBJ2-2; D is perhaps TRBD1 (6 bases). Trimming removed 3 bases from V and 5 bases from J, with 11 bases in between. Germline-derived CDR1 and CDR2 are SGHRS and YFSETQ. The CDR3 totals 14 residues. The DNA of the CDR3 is TGCGCCAGCAGCTCTTCCGGGACAACCGGGGAGCTGTTTTTT. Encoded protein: CASSSSGTTGELFF.

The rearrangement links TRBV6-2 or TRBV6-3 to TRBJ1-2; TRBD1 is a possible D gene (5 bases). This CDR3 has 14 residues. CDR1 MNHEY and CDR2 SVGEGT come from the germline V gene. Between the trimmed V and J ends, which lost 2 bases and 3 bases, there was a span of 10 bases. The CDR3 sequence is CASSYIGRDYGYTF. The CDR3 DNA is TGTGCCAGCAGTTACATCGGCAGGGACTATGGCTACACCTTC.

The CDR3 DNA reads TGTGCCAGTAGCACTAGCGGGGGAGGCAATGAGCAGTTCTTC. It encodes CASSTSGGGNEQFF. The J gene is TRBJ2-1, the V gene TRBV19; TRBD2 aligns across 11 bases. The CDR3 has 14 residues. Germline assignment: CDR1 LNHDA and CDR2 SQIVND (reference sequence). With V trimmed by 6 bases and J by 6 bases, 4 bases remained unmatched.

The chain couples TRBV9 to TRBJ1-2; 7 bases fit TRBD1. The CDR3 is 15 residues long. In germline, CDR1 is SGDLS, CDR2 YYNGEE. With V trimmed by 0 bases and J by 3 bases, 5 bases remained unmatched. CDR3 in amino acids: CASSVETGVDYGYTF. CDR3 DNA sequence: TGTGCCAGCAGCGTAGAAACAGGGGTGGACTATGGCTACACCTTC.

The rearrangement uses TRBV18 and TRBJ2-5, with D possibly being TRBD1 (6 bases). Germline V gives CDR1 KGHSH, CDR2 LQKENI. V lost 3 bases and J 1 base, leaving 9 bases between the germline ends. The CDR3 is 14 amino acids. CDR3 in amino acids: CASSPAGVQETQYF. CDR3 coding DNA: TGTGCCAGCTCACCCGCAGGGGTCCAAGAGACCCAGTACTTC.

The CDR3 protein is CASSQTPPGMNTEAFF. The CDR3 bases are TGTGCCAGCAGTCAAACTCCCCCAGGCATGAACACTGAAGCTTTCTTT. This sequence joins TRBV27 and TRBJ1-1; D ambiguous. Trimming removed 5 bases from V and 0 bases from J, with 16 bases in between. The CDR3 is 16 amino acids. Germline V gene sequence: CDR1 MNHEY, CDR2 SMNVEV (reference sequence).

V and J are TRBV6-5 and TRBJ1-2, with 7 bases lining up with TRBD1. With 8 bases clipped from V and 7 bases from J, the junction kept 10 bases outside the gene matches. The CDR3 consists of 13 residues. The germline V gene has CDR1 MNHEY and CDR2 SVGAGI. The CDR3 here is CASARQGSSGYTF. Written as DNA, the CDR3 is TGTGCCAGCGCGCGACAGGGTTCGTCTGGCTACACCTTC.

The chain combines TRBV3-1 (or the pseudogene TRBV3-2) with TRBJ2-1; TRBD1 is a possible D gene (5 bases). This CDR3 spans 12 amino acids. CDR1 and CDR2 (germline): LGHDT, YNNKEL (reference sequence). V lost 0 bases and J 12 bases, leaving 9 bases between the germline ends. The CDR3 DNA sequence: TGTGCCAGCAGCCAAGATCGCCAGGGGCAGTTCTTC. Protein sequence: CASSQDRQGQFF.

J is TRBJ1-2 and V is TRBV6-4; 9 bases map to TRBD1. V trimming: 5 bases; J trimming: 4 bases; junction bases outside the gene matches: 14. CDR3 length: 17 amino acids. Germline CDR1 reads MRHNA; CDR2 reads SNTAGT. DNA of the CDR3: TGTGCCAGCAGTCTATGCTCGAACAGGGGGCCCATCTATGGCTACACCTTC. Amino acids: CASSLCSNRGPIYGYTF.

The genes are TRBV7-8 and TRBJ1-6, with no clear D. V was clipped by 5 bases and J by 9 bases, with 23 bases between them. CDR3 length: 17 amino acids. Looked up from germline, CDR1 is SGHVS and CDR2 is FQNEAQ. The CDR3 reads CASSLTSMGPSSSPLHF. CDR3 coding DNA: TGTGCCAGCAGCCTGACATCGATGGGCCCGAGTAGTTCACCCCTCCACTTT.

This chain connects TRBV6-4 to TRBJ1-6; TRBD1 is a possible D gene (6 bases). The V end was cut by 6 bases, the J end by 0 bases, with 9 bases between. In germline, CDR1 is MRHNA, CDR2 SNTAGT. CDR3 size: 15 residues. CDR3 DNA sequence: TGTGCCAGCAGCCCAGGGGACTCCTATAATTCACCCCTCCACTTT. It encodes CASSPGDSYNSPLHF.

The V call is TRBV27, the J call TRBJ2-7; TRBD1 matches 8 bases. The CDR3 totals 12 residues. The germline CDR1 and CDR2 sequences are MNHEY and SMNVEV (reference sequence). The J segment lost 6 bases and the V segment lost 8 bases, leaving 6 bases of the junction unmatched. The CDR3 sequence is CASGLQGGEQYF. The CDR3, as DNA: TGTGCCAGCGGCCTACAGGGGGGCGAGCAGTACTTC.

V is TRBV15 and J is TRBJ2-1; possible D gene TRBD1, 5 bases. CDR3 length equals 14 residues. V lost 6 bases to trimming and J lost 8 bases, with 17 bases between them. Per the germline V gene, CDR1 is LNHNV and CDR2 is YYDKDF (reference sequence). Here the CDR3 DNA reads TGTGCCACCAGTGAGTCAGGGAAGGTATATGAGCAGTTCTTC. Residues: CATSESGKVYEQFF. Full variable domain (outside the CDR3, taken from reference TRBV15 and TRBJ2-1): DAMVIQNPRYQVTQFGKPVTLSCSQTLNHNVMYWYQQKSSQAPKLLFHYYDKDFNNEADTPDNFQSRRPNTSFCFLDIRSPGLGDTAMYLCATSESGKVYEQFFGPGTRLTVL.

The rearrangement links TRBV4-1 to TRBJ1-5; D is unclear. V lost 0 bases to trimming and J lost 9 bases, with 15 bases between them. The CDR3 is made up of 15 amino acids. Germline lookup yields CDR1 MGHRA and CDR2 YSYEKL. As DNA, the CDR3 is TGCGCCAGCAGCCAAGATCCAGTTACCCAGGTGCCCCAGCATTTT. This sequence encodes CASSQDPVTQVPQHF.

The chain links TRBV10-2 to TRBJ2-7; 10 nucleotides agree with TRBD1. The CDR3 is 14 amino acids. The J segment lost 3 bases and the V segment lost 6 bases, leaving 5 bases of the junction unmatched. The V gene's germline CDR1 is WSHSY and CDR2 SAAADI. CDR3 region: CASRTGTGVYEQYF. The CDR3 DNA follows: TGCGCCAGCAGAACCGGGACAGGGGTCTACGAGCAGTACTTC.

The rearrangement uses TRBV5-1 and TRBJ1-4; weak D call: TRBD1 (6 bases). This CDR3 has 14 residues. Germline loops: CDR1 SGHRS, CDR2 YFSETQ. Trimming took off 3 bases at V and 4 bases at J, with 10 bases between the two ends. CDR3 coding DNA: TGCGCCAGCAGCTCCGGACAGCTTAATGAAAAACTGTTTTTT. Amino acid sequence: CASSSGQLNEKLFF.

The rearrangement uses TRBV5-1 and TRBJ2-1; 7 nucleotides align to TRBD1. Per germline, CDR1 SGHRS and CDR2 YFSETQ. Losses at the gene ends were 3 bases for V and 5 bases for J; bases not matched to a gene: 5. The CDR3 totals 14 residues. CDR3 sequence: CASSWADRDNEQFF. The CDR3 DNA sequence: TGCGCCAGCAGCTGGGCCGACAGGGACAATGAGCAGTTCTTC. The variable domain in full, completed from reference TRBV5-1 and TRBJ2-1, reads KAGVTQTPRYLIKTRGQQVTLSCSPISGHRSVSWYQQTPGQGLQFLFEYFSETQRNKGNFPGRFSGRQFSNSRSEMNVSTLELGDSALYLCASSWADRDNEQFFGPGTRLTVL.

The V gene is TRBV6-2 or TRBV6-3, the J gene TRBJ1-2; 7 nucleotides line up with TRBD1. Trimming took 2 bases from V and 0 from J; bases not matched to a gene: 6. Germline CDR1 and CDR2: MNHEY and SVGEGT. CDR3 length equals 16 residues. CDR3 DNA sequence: TGTGCCAGCAGTTACGACAGGGTGGGAGCTAACTATGGCTACACCTTC. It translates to CASSYDRVGANYGYTF.

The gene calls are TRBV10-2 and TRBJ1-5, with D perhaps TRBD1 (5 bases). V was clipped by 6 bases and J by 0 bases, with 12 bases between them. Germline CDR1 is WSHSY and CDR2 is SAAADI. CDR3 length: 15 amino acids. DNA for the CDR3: TGCGCCAGCAGCGAGGGGCCGTATAGCAATCAGCCCCAGCATTTT. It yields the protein CASSEGPYSNQPQHF.

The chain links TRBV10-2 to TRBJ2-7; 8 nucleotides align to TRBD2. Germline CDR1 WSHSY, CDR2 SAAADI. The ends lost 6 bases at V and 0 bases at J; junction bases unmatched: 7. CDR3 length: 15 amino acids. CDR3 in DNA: TGCGCCAGCAGGATTGGCGGGGGGACCTCCTACGAGCAGTACTTC. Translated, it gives CASRIGGGTSYEQYF.